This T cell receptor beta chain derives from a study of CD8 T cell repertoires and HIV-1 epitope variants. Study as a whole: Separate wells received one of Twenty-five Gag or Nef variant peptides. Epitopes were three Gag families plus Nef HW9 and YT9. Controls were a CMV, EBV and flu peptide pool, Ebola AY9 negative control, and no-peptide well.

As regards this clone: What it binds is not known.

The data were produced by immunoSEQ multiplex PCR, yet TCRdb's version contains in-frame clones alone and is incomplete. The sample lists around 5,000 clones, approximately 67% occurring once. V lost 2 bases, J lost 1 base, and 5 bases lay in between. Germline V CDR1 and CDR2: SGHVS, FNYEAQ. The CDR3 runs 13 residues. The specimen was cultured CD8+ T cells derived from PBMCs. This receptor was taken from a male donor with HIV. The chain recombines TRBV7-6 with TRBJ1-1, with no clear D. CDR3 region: CASSLQANTEAFF. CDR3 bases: TGTGCCAGCAGCTTACAGGCGAACACTGAAGCTTTCTTT.